The entry that follows covers one T cell receptor (beta chain) sequence. The antigen remains unidentified. The protocol was immunoSEQ multiplex PCR, while the TCRdb copy is restricted to in-frame clones and leaves out a portion. The sample lists 15,000 to 19,000 clones, 70% to 90% occurring once. The data are from a study of T cells in localized non-small cell lung cancer. CDR3 length equals 16 residues. CDR1 MNHEY and CDR2 SVGAGI come from the germline V gene. Losses at the gene ends were 4 bases for V and 6 bases for J; bases not matched to a gene: 11. Broader study findings: A median approximately 57 of the top 100 tumor clones appeared in adjacent lung. Heterogeneity stays possible, as sequencing covered only one tumor region. Higher T cell density in the blood was associated with longer overall survival, whereas higher adjacent-lung clonality associated with shorter survival. Exceeding tumor, uninvolved adjacent lung had the highest T cell clonality.

The sequence was obtained from a male donor older than 55 with stage II lung adenocarcinoma. The rearrangement links TRBV6-5 to TRBJ2-2, with 7 nucleotides matching TRBD2. The starting material was peripheral blood mononuclear cells, obtained before any cancer treatment. This CDR3 reads CASSSPWAGVAGELFF. CDR3 DNA sequence: TGTGCCAGCAGTTCCCCCTGGGCGGGAGTGGCCGGGGAGCTGTTTTTT.